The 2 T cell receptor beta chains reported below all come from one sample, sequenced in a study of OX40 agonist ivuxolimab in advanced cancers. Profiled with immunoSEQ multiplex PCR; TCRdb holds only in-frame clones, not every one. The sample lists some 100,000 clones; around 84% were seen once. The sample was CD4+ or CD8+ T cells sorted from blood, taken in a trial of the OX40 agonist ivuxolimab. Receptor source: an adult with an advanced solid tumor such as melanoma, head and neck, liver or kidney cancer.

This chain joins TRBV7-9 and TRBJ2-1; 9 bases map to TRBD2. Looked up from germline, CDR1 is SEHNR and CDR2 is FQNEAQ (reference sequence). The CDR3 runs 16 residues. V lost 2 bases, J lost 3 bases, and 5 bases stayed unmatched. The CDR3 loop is CASSLRGSGGYNEQFF. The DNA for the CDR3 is TGTGCCAGCAGCTTACGGGGTAGCGGGGGCTACAATGAGCAGTTCTTC.

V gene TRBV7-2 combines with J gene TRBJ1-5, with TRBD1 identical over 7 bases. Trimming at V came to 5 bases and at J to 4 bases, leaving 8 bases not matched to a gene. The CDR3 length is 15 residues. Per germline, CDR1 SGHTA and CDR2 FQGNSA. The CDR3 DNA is TGTGCCAGCAGCCTACGGACAGGCCCAAATCAGCCCCAGCATTTT. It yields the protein CASSLRTGPNQPQHF.